This TCR beta chain stems from a study of radiotherapy plus CTLA-4 blockade in lung cancer. Sequencing used immunoSEQ multiplex PCR; TCRdb keeps in-frame clones, though not all of them. The data hold 25,000 to 35,000 clones, with approximately 81% observed a single time. CDR1 SQVTM and CDR2 ANQGSEA come from the germline V gene. The CDR3 has 12 residues. This material consisted of peripheral blood, taken from a patient treated with radiotherapy plus ipilimumab. The chain couples TRBV29-1 to TRBJ2-5, with D hard to call. TRBJ2-7 matches the DNA end more closely, so the J call is doubtful. This TCR derives from a human donor with non-small cell lung cancer that progressed on radiotherapy plus ipilimumab. The CDR3 sequence is CSVVRGTYEQYF. In DNA form, the CDR3 reads TGCAGCGTTGTAAGAGGTACCTACGAGCAGTACTTC.